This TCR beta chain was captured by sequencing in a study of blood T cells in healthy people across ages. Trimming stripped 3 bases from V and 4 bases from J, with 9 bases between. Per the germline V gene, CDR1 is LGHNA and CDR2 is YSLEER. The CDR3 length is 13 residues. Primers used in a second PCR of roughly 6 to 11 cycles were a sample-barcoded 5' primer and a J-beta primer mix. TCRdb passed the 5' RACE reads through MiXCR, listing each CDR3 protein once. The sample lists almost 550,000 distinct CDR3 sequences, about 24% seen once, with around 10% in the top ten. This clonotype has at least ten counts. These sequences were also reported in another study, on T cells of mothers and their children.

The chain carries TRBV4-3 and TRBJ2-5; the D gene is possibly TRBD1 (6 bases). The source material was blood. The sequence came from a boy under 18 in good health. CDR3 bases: TGCGCCAGCAGCCACGGACAGAGAGAGACCCAGTACTTC. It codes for CASSHGQRETQYF.